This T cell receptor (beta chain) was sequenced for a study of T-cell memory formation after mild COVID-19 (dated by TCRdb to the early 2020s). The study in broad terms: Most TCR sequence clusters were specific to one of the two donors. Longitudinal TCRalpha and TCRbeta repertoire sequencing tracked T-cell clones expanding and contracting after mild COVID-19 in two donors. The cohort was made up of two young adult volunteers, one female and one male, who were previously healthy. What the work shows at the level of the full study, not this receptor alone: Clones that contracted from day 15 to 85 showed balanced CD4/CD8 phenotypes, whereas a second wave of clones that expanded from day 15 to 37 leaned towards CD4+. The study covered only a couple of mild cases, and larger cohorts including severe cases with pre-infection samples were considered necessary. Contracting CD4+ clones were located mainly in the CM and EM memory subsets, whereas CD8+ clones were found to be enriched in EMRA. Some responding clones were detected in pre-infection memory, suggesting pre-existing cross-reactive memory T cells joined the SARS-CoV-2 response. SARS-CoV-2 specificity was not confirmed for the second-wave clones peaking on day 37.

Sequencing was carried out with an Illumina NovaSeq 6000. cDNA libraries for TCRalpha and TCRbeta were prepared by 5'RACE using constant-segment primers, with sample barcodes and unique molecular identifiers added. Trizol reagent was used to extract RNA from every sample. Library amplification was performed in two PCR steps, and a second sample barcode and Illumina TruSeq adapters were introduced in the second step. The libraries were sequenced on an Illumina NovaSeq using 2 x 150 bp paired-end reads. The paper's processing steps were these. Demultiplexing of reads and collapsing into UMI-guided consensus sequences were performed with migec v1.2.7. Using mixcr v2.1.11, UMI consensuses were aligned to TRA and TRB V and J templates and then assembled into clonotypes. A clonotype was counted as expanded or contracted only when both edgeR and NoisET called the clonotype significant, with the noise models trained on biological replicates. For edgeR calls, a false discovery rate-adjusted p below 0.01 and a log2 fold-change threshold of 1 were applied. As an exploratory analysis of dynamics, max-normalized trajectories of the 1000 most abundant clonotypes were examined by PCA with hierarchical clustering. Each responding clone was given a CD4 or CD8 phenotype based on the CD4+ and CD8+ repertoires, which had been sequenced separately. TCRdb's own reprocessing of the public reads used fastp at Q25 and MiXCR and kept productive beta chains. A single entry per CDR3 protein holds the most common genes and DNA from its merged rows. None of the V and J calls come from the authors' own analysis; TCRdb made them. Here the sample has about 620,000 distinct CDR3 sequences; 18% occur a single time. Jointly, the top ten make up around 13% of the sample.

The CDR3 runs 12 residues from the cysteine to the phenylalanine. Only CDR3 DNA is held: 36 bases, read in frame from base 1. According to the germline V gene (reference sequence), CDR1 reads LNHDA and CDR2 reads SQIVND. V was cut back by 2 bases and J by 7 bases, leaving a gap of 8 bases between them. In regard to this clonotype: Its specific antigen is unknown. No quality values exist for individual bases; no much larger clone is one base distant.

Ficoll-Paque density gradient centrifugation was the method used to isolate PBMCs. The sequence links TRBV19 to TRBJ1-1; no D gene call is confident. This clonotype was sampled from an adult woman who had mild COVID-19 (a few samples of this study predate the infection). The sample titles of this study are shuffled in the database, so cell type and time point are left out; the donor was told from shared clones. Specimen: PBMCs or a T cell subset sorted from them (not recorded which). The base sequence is TGTGCCAGTAGTATAATCGGTATTGAAGCTTTCTTT. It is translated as CASSIIGIEAFF.